The 25 T cell receptor beta chains reported below all come from one sample, sequenced in a study of shared clonotypes between healthy human individuals. Libraries were prepared by immunoSEQ multiplex PCR; TCRdb keeps only in-frame clonotypes and omits some of them. The table records about 2,500,000 clones, approximately 94% of them present only once. Sequenced input: naive CD4+ T cells sorted from blood. The sample's subset: CD45RA+ positively selected. The receptors shown here come from a man between 18 and 29 years old in good health.

This chain connects TRBV28 to TRBJ1-2; TRBD1 aligns across 8 bases. The V and J ends lost 5 bases and 10 bases, in that order; junction bases with no gene match: 15. CDR1 and CDR2 from the germline V gene are MDHEN and SYDVKM. This CDR3 spans 15 amino acids. The CDR3 DNA follows: TGTGCCAGCAGTCCGGGACAGGTCAAAGAAGATGCCTACACCTTC. Its protein product is CASSPGQVKEDAYTF.

The chain is built from TRBV6-6 and TRBJ1-1; D is undetermined. The V end lost 2 bases, the J end lost 6 bases, and 13 bases lay between the germline ends. Germline CDR1 MNHNY, CDR2 SVGAGI (reference sequence). The CDR3 length is 14 residues. The CDR3 here is CASSYDGWGSEAFF. For the CDR3, the DNA is TGTGCCAGCAGTTACGACGGATGGGGTTCTGAAGCTTTCTTT.

This clone was observed a single time. The J gene is TRBJ2-3, the V gene TRBV7-9; TRBD2 matches 12 bases. Germline CDR1 and CDR2: SEHNR and FQNEAQ (reference sequence). The length of the CDR3 is 16 residues. Trimming at V came to 0 bases and at J to 4 bases, leaving 2 bases not matched to a gene. CDR3 sequence reads: CASSLALAGGSDTQYF. Here the CDR3 DNA reads TGTGCCAGCAGCTTAGCCCTAGCGGGGGGGTCAGATACGCAGTATTTT.

The DNA of the CDR3 is TGCGCCAGCAGCCACGGTACCCCCATAGCGGGAGGCCAAGAGACCCAGTACTTC. Residues: CASSHGTPIAGGQETQYF. This rearrangement joins TRBV5-1 to TRBJ2-5; 10 positions match TRBD2. This CDR3 region has 18 residues. Germline V gene data show CDR1 as SGHRS and CDR2 as YFSETQ. The J segment lost 1 base and the V segment lost 4 bases, leaving 13 bases of the junction unmatched.

The genes are TRBV7-2 and TRBJ1-2; 7 bases align to TRBD1. Germline loops: CDR1 SGHTA, CDR2 FQGNSA. The CDR3 has 18 residues. The junction had 18 bases not matched to a gene; V was cut back by 4 bases and J by 4 bases. The DNA of the CDR3 is TGTGCCAGCAGCTCCTCCGACAGGGAAGGGGGAACTAGCTATGGCTACACCTTC. Amino acid sequence: CASSSSDREGGTSYGYTF.

V and J are TRBV7-6 and TRBJ2-6, with a weak D call TRBD1 (5 bases). With 3 bases removed from V and 3 bases from J, the gap between germline ends came to 9 bases. Per the germline V gene, CDR1 is SGHVS and CDR2 is FNYEAQ. The CDR3 is made up of 15 amino acids. The CDR3, as DNA: TGTGCCAGCAGCTTTGGGGCTGATGGGGCCAACGTCCTGACTTTC. This sequence encodes CASSFGADGANVLTF.

The chain has TRBV7-2 and TRBJ2-2; 12 bases are a match to TRBD2. Germline loops: CDR1 SGHTA, CDR2 FQGNSA. The CDR3 covers 17 residues. With V trimmed by 2 bases and J by 7 bases, 8 bases remained unmatched. CDR3 bases: TGTGCCAGCAGCTTAAGTCTAGCGGGAGGGCCCTTCGGGGAGCTGTTTTTT. Amino acids: CASSLSLAGGPFGELFF.

The genes are TRBV28 and TRBJ1-2; TRBD1 matches 8 bases. With 5 bases clipped from V and 6 bases from J, the junction kept 11 bases outside the gene matches. Looked up from germline, CDR1 is MDHEN and CDR2 is SYDVKM. The CDR3 contains 15 residues. The chain's CDR3 is CASSVQGADGNGYTF. The CDR3 DNA sequence: TGTGCCAGCAGTGTCCAGGGGGCGGATGGAAATGGCTACACCTTC.

This clone has just one count. The J gene is TRBJ1-3, the V gene TRBV7-9; D is perhaps TRBD1 (5 bases). Germline CDR1 and CDR2: SEHNR and FQNEAQ (reference sequence). The ends were cut back, 2 bases at V and 2 bases at J, with 13 bases in the middle. This CDR3 spans 16 amino acids. Written as DNA, the CDR3 is TGTGCCAGCAGCTTAAACGAGGGGCAGACTGGAAACACCATATATTTT. Translated: CASSLNEGQTGNTIYF.

Comment on this clone: This same CDR3 is encoded by further DNA sequences in the sample. The V and J genes are TRBV7-6 and TRBJ2-5; TRBD2 matches at 11 bases. This CDR3 spans 14 amino acids. After removal of 4 bases from V and 4 bases from J, the junction contained 2 bases not matched to a gene. CDR1 is SGHVS, CDR2 FNYEAQ, per germline. As DNA, the CDR3 is TGTGCCAGCAGCTCCGGACTAGCGGGAGAGACCCAGTACTTC. This encodes CASSSGLAGETQYF.

The chain carries TRBV7-3 and TRBJ2-5; 7 nucleotides match TRBD1. The CDR3 runs to 12 residues. Germline values: CDR1 SGHTA, CDR2 FQGTGA. CDR3: CRYGQGEETQYF. The CDR3 DNA sequence: TGTCGTTATGGGCAGGGGGAGGAGACCCAGTACTTC. The full variable domain, completed using reference TRBV7-3 and TRBJ2-5, is GAGVSQTPSNKVTEKGKYVELRCDPISGHTALYWYRQSLGQGPEFLIYFQGTGAADDSGLPNDRFFAVRPEGSVSTLKIQRTERGDSAVYLCRYGQGEETQYFGPGTRLLVL.

The chain has TRBV6-5 and TRBJ1-1; maybe TRBD1 (5 bases). The CDR3 is 14 amino acids. Germline lookup yields CDR1 MNHEY and CDR2 SVGAGI. Trimming took off 0 bases at V and 5 bases at J, with 10 bases between the two ends. CDR3: CASSYSAGWTEAFF. The CDR3 nucleotides read TGTGCCAGCAGTTACTCGGCAGGGTGGACTGAAGCTTTCTTT.

A remark on this clone: The sample holds other DNA sequences that translate to the same CDR3. The rearrangement uses TRBV5-1 and TRBJ2-7; 7 bases line up with TRBD2. Trimming took 0 bases from V and 3 from J; bases not matched to a gene: 3. Germline V CDR1 and CDR2: SGHRS, YFSETQ. The CDR3 has 14 amino acids. CDR3 bases: TGCGCCAGCAGCTTGGCAGGCGGGGGCTACGAGCAGTACTTC. It codes for CASSLAGGGYEQYF.

This clone was counted between two and nine times. The genes are TRBV10-3 and TRBJ1-3; no definite D call. The germline V and J ends were trimmed by 2 bases and 0 bases, with 5 bases remaining between them. CDR3 length: 14 amino acids. Germline values: CDR1 ENHRY, CDR2 SYGVKD. The CDR3 nucleotides read TGTGCCATCAGTGAGAGGAACTCTGGAAACACCATATATTTT. This gives the protein CAISERNSGNTIYF.

This clone showed up just once. The genes are TRBV4-3 and TRBJ2-5, with D uncertain. The CDR3 runs 14 residues. Trimming removed 2 bases from V and 2 bases from J, with 9 bases in between. The germline CDR1 and CDR2 sequences are LGHNA and YSLEER. CDR3 region: CASSQSPFQETQYF. The CDR3 nucleotides are TGCGCCAGCAGCCAAAGTCCCTTTCAAGAGACCCAGTACTTC.

This chain connects TRBV14 to TRBJ2-4, with 7 nucleotides matching TRBD1. Germline V gene data show CDR1 as SGHDN and CDR2 as FVKESK. The junction had 10 bases not matched to a gene; V was cut back by 4 bases and J by 13 bases. This CDR3 spans 13 amino acids. CDR3 bases: TGTGCCAGCAGCCCAACCCCAGGGGGTATCCAGTACTTC. This codes for CASSPTPGGIQYF.

This clone has only a few counts. The gene calls are TRBV18 and TRBJ1-6; possible D gene TRBD1, 5 bases. This CDR3 region has 17 residues. Per germline, CDR1 KGHSH and CDR2 LQKENI. V was shortened by 3 bases and J by 0 bases, with 12 bases between the two germline ends. The CDR3 DNA follows: TGTGCCAGCTCACCCCGCTCAGGGAGCTCCTATAATTCACCCCTCCACTTT. It is translated as CASSPRSGSSYNSPLHF.

This chain joins TRBV4-2 and TRBJ2-1; D is uncertain. The V end was cut by 0 bases, the J end by 0 bases, with 9 bases between. The CDR3 is 16 residues long. Per the germline V gene, CDR1 is LGHNA and CDR2 is YNFKEQ. This CDR3 reads CASSQEGGDSYNEQFF. DNA of the CDR3: TGTGCCAGCAGCCAAGAAGGTGGGGACTCCTACAATGAGCAGTTCTTC.

This chain connects TRBV2 to TRBJ1-5; TRBD1 matches at 8 bases. The germline gives CDR1 SNHLY, CDR2 FYNNEI. CDR3 size: 14 residues. V was pared by 3 bases and J by 4 bases, with 2 bases of the junction left unmatched. CDR3 in amino acids: CASSDRTGNQPQHF. The CDR3 nucleotides read TGTGCCAGCAGTGACAGGACAGGGAATCAGCCCCAGCATTTT.

The rearrangement uses TRBV10-3 and TRBJ1-4, with a weak D call TRBD1 (6 bases). Trimming removed 10 bases from V and 0 bases from J, with 15 bases in between. This CDR3 is built from 15 residues. From germline, CDR1 is ENHRY and CDR2 SYGVKD. The CDR3 protein is CASRDTVATNEKLFF. The CDR3 DNA reads as TGTGCCAGCCGGGACACCGTGGCAACTAATGAAAAACTGTTTTTT.

The V gene is TRBV6-1, the J gene TRBJ2-2; D is possibly TRBD2 (5 bases). The germline CDR1 and CDR2 sequences are MNHNS and SASEGT. Trimming removed 5 bases at V and 5 bases at J, with 12 bases between. CDR3 length equals 14 residues. CDR3 loop: CASSSRGGTGELFF. CDR3 coding DNA: TGTGCCAGCAGTAGCCGTGGCGGGACCGGGGAGCTGTTTTTT.

V usage is TRBV10-3 and J usage is TRBJ2-3; perhaps TRBD1 as D (6 bases). The length of the CDR3 is 15 residues. Trimming pared 5 bases from V and 1 base from J, leaving 13 bases between. Germline CDR1 ENHRY, CDR2 SYGVKD. This CDR3 is CAISYMDRGTDTQYF. CDR3 in DNA: TGTGCCATCAGTTATATGGACAGAGGCACAGATACGCAGTATTTT.

The sample holds one count of this clone. Other DNA sequences in the same sample also yield this CDR3. Written as DNA, the CDR3 is TGCGCCAGCAGCTTGGGCGGTAACTCCTACGAGCAGTACTTC. Residues: CASSLGGNSYEQYF. The chain employs TRBV5-1 and TRBJ2-7; no reliable D call. CDR1 is SGHRS, CDR2 YFSETQ, per germline. The CDR3 length is 14 residues. Trimming removed 0 bases at V and 0 bases at J, with 7 bases between.

This clone was observed a few times. The V gene is TRBV30, the J gene TRBJ1-1; D unclear. Germline V gene lookup returns CDR1 GTSNPN and CDR2 SVGIG (reference sequence). The CDR3 extends over 14 amino acids. The V gene lost 0 bases and the J gene lost 1 base, with 9 bases spanning the gap. CDR3 protein: CAWSVGRKNTEAFF. The CDR3 region has the DNA TGTGCCTGGAGTGTAGGCAGAAAGAACACTGAAGCTTTCTTT.

This sequence joins TRBV9 and TRBJ2-3; the D gene is possibly TRBD1 (6 bases). Trimming shortened V by 0 bases and J by 2 bases, and 10 bases separated the two germline ends. This CDR3 region has 15 residues. CDR1 is SGDLS and CDR2 is YYNGEE in the germline V gene. The CDR3 loop is CASSVGGLYTDTQYF. CDR3 bases: TGTGCCAGCAGCGTAGGGGGGCTCTACACAGATACGCAGTATTTT.